Sequencing of this TCR beta chain was carried out in a study of cytomegalovirus exposure and HLA in healthy donors. Overall study findings and caveats: Because they were indistinguishable, some V segments, including TRBV6-2 and TRBV6-3, were excluded. For most TCR beta V segments, an earlier analysis put the productive rate at about 87% or about 30% of the time. A later analysis appeared to link common viral pathogens to several of the most significant clusters.

CDR3 length: 15 amino acids. V lost 0 bases, J lost 0 bases, and 9 bases lay in between. In germline, CDR1 is MNHEY, CDR2 SVGAGI. As concerns this clone: What it binds is unknown.

The primer mix had 60 Vbeta and 13 Jbeta primers. Clones were read by immunoSEQ multiplex PCR, and TCRdb kept only the in-frame ones, dropping some. The sample yields more than 100,000 clones, approximately 77% seen once. The rearrangement uses TRBV6-5 and TRBJ2-7; TRBD1 is a possible D gene (6 bases). Input material: PBMCs. The TCR was taken from a middle-aged woman in good health and CMV-seronegative. This CDR3 is CASSYSGTISYEQYF. The DNA of the CDR3 is TGTGCCAGCAGTTACTCCGGGACAATCTCCTACGAGCAGTACTTC.